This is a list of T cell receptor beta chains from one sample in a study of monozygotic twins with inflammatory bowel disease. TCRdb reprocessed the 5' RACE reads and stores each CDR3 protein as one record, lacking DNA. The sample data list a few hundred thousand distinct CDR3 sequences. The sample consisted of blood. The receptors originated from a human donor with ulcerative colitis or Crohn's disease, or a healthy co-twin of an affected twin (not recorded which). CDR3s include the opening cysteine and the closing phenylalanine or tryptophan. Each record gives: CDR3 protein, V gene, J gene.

CDR3 protein: CAISEPRTAYGYTF
V gene: TRBV10-3
J gene: TRBJ1-2

CDR3 protein: CASSASSTVINQPQHF
V gene: TRBV7-8
J gene: TRBJ1-5

CDR3 protein: CASSLANSGANVLTF
V gene: TRBV5-6
J gene: TRBJ2-6

CDR3 protein: CSATPQSIYGYTF
V gene: TRBV20-1
J gene: TRBJ1-2

CDR3 protein: CSAREENPGGGGYTF
V gene: TRBV20-1
J gene: TRBJ1-2

CDR3 protein: CASSLATGKIMNEQFF
V gene: TRBV5-6
J gene: TRBJ2-1

CDR3 protein: CASGRGGSYNEQFF
V gene: TRBV6-6
J gene: TRBJ2-1

CDR3 protein: CSARARDRSYEQYF
V gene: TRBV20-1
J gene: TRBJ2-7

CDR3 protein: CASSQATGGAGPTDTQYF
V gene: TRBV4-2
J gene: TRBJ2-3

CDR3 protein: CASSFGDRVDYGYTF
V gene: TRBV5-1
J gene: TRBJ1-2

CDR3 protein: CASSSRGGSTGELFF
V gene: TRBV5-1
J gene: TRBJ2-2

CDR3 protein: CASSGGWTEAFF
V gene: TRBV6-1
J gene: TRBJ1-1

CDR3 protein: CASSFGAYGYTF
V gene: TRBV12-3/TRBV12-4
J gene: TRBJ1-2

CDR3 protein: CASSHPDRDRGSYNEQFF
V gene: TRBV4-1
J gene: TRBJ2-1

CDR3 protein: CASSLGPKGGSPLHF
V gene: TRBV5-6
J gene: TRBJ1-6

CDR3 protein: CASSLLSGADTGELFF
V gene: TRBV7-2
J gene: TRBJ2-2

CDR3 protein: CASSLDRGSGYGYTF
V gene: TRBV5-4
J gene: TRBJ1-2

CDR3 protein: CASSSLRRDRRYF
V gene: TRBV7-9
J gene: TRBJ2-3

CDR3 protein: CASSLGTGLNTGELFF
V gene: TRBV7-2
J gene: TRBJ2-2

CDR3 protein: CASSSGDRNTEAFF
V gene: TRBV6-6
J gene: TRBJ1-1

CDR3 protein: CSATGTETYEQYF
V gene: TRBV20-1
J gene: TRBJ2-7

CDR3 protein: CASGQPRQGTYEQYF
V gene: TRBV6-2/TRBV6-3
J gene: TRBJ2-7

CDR3 protein: CASSLMDGYYGYTF
V gene: TRBV12-3/TRBV12-4
J gene: TRBJ1-2

CDR3 protein: CASSYLTGGVYEQYF
V gene: TRBV5-1
J gene: TRBJ2-7

CDR3 protein: CASSSKTGGLEQYF
V gene: TRBV6-5
J gene: TRBJ2-7

CDR3 protein: CSVATGGGYTF
V gene: TRBV29-1
J gene: TRBJ1-2

CDR3 protein: CAISESMTGGAFF
V gene: TRBV10-3
J gene: TRBJ1-1

CDR3 protein: CSAREGPFLSNQPQHF
V gene: TRBV20-1
J gene: TRBJ1-5

CDR3 protein: CASSRTSDLAHEQYF
V gene: TRBV7-2
J gene: TRBJ2-7

CDR3 protein: CASSWDKSQETQYF
V gene: TRBV27
J gene: TRBJ2-5

CDR3 protein: CASTPGQIYTEAFF
V gene: TRBV12-3/TRBV12-4
J gene: TRBJ1-1

CDR3 protein: CASRGGTEAFF
V gene: TRBV7-9
J gene: TRBJ1-1

CDR3 protein: CASSENAGGEQYF
V gene: TRBV2
J gene: TRBJ2-7

CDR3 protein: CSAPGQGSHEQYF
V gene: TRBV20-1
J gene: TRBJ2-7

CDR3 protein: CASSGDRLYQETQYF
V gene: TRBV12-3/TRBV12-4
J gene: TRBJ2-5

CDR3 protein: CASQGAYNEQFF
V gene: TRBV12-3/TRBV12-4
J gene: TRBJ2-1

CDR3 protein: CASSARRETHTDTQYF
V gene: TRBV9
J gene: TRBJ2-3

CDR3 protein: CASSLGGLAEETQYF
V gene: TRBV7-2
J gene: TRBJ2-5

CDR3 protein: CASSPLKGAPGQPQHF
V gene: TRBV21-1
J gene: TRBJ1-5

CDR3 protein: CATSRQVSYEQYF
V gene: TRBV15
J gene: TRBJ2-7

CDR3 protein: CASSPESGSYGYTF
V gene: TRBV7-2
J gene: TRBJ1-2

CDR3 protein: CASTEGAARSYEQYF
V gene: TRBV12-3/TRBV12-4
J gene: TRBJ2-7

CDR3 protein: CSARDTFLGLYEQYF
V gene: TRBV20-1
J gene: TRBJ2-7

CDR3 protein: CASSMDRGQETQYF
V gene: TRBV11-1
J gene: TRBJ2-5

CDR3 protein: CSVEEYRADEQFF
V gene: TRBV29-1
J gene: TRBJ2-1

CDR3 protein: CAISLEETYEQYF
V gene: TRBV10-3
J gene: TRBJ2-7

CDR3 protein: CAISERSSYNSPLHF
V gene: TRBV10-3
J gene: TRBJ1-6

CDR3 protein: CASSPTRDRGDEQFF
V gene: TRBV28
J gene: TRBJ2-1